The 13 T cell receptor beta chains below come from one sample, sequenced in a study of cytomegalovirus exposure and HLA in healthy donors. A multiplex PCR was run with 60 Vbeta primers and 13 Jbeta primers. The repertoire was sequenced with immunoSEQ multiplex PCR; TCRdb's copy has only in-frame clones and lacks some. The sample has about 100,000 clones, about 79% seen once. The sequencing sample was made of PBMCs. The source is a man aged 50 or older in good health and CMV-seropositive.

There are a few counts of this clone. This chain connects TRBV9 to TRBJ1-4; TRBD1 matches 9 bases. The CDR3 covers 15 residues. Germline CDR1 SGDLS, CDR2 YYNGEE. Germline trimming cut 2 bases from V and 7 bases from J; bases unmatched to any gene: 6. The CDR3 coding sequence is TGTGCCAGCAGCGTCCTTTCGGGACAGGGTGAAAAACTGTTTTTT. This encodes CASSVLSGQGEKLFF. The full variable domain, with the rest looked up from reference TRBV9 and TRBJ1-4, is DSGVTQTPKHLITATGQRVTLRCSPRSGDLSVYWYQQSLDQGLQFLIQYYNGEERAKGNILERFSAQQFPDLHSELNLSSLELGDSALYFCASSVLSGQGEKLFFGSGTQLSVL.

This clone was seen just once. The J gene is TRBJ2-2, the V gene TRBV7-8; D is undetermined. Trimming removed 0 bases from V and 4 bases from J, with 3 bases in between. Germline lookup yields CDR1 SGHVS and CDR2 FQNEAQ. This CDR3 region has 13 residues. The DNA for the CDR3 is TGTGCCAGCAGCTTAGCGAGCACCGGGGAGCTGTTTTTT. Its protein is CASSLASTGELFF.

The CDR3 sequence: CASSYPRGGAGNEQYF. The CDR3 DNA sequence: TGTGCCAGCAGTTACCCAAGGGGGGGGGCCGGGAACGAGCAGTACTTC. V and J are TRBV6-6 and TRBJ2-5; possibly TRBD2 for D (7 bases). The J call may be in error: the DNA end matches TRBJ2-7 better. The germline CDR1 and CDR2 sequences are MNHNY and SVGAGI (reference sequence). This CDR3 region has 16 residues.

A few counts support this clone. CDR3 nucleotide sequence: TGTGCCACCAGCAGAGACCTAAATGGGACAGGGGCGTACGAGCAGTACTTC. As protein: CATSRDLNGTGAYEQYF. The V gene is TRBV15, the J gene TRBJ2-7; 10 bases line up with TRBD1. This CDR3 has 17 residues. Germline CDR1 and CDR2: LNHNV and YYDKDF (reference sequence). After removal of 0 bases from V and 4 bases from J, the junction contained 9 bases not matched to a gene.

This chain uses TRBV30 with TRBJ2-1; possible D gene TRBD1, 5 bases. The germline V gene has CDR1 GTSNPN and CDR2 SVGIG (reference sequence). This CDR3 region has 11 residues. Trimming took off 5 bases at V and 9 bases at J, with 11 bases between the two ends. The CDR3 nucleotides are TGTGCCTGGGGGGCCTGGGGTGAGCAGTTCTTC. It translates to CAWGAWGEQFF. Using reference TRBV30 and TRBJ2-1 for the parts outside the CDR3, the full variable domain is SQTIHQWPATLVQPVGSPLSLECTVEGTSNPNLYWYRQAAGRGLQLLFYSVGIGQISSEVPQNLSASRPQDRQFILSSKKLLLSDSGFYLCAWGAWGEQFFGPGTRLTVL.

The rearrangement links TRBV19 to TRBJ1-5; 7 nucleotides line up with TRBD1. Germline trimming cut 0 bases from V and 9 bases from J; bases unmatched to any gene: 20. The CDR3 covers 19 residues. The germline CDR1 and CDR2 sequences are LNHDA and SQIVND (reference sequence). The CDR3 loop is CASSIEGARLGQVTGPQHF. The CDR3, as DNA: TGTGCCAGTAGTATAGAAGGAGCCCGCCTAGGACAGGTGACGGGGCCCCAGCATTTT.

This chain links TRBV29-1 with TRBJ1-2, with D tentatively TRBD1 (5 bases). This CDR3 has 13 residues. The germline V and J ends were trimmed by 4 bases and 1 base, with 10 bases remaining between them. The germline CDR1 and CDR2 sequences are SQVTM and ANQGSEA. CDR3 in DNA: TGCAGCGTTGCCGCAGGGTATAACTATGGCTACACCTTC. Translated: CSVAAGYNYGYTF.

V usage is TRBV27 and J usage is TRBJ2-5; 10 bases line up with TRBD2. V was clipped by 5 bases and J by 5 bases; unmatched bases: 11. Germline lookup yields CDR1 MNHEY and CDR2 SMNVEV (reference sequence). This CDR3 spans 16 amino acids. The CDR3 protein is CASSPHSGRAVETQYF. CDR3 DNA: TGTGCCAGCAGTCCCCACAGCGGGAGGGCCGTTGAGACCCAGTACTTC.

The chain is built from TRBV10-3 and TRBJ2-5; a weak D match, TRBD1 (5 bases). Germline CDR1 is ENHRY and CDR2 is SYGVKD. V lost 3 bases and J lost 4, with 15 bases in between. The CDR3 runs to 15 residues. The CDR3 region is CAISEGQGVAETQYF. CDR3 sequence (DNA): TGTGCCATCAGTGAAGGCCAGGGTGTAGCAGAGACCCAGTACTTC.

This chain links TRBV2 with TRBJ2-2, with no clear D. Trimming left V 5 bases short and J 4 bases short, with 11 bases between. The CDR3 spans 14 residues. The germline V gene encodes CDR1 SNHLY and CDR2 FYNNEI. Here the CDR3 reads CASSLISSTGELFF. The CDR3 DNA follows: TGTGCCAGCAGTCTGATCAGTTCCACCGGGGAGCTGTTTTTT.

This clone has only one observation. V and J are TRBV5-1 and TRBJ2-1, with D tentatively TRBD2 (6 bases). Trimming left V 0 bases short and J 6 bases short, with 10 bases between. Germline V gene lookup returns CDR1 SGHRS and CDR2 YFSETQ. The CDR3 contains 14 residues. The CDR3 protein is CASSLAGEGNEQFF. The CDR3 DNA is TGCGCCAGCAGCTTGGCGGGGGAAGGCAATGAGCAGTTCTTC. Supplemented by reference TRBV5-1 and TRBJ2-1, the full variable domain reads KAGVTQTPRYLIKTRGQQVTLSCSPISGHRSVSWYQQTPGQGLQFLFEYFSETQRNKGNFPGRFSGRQFSNSRSEMNVSTLELGDSALYLCASSLAGEGNEQFFGPGTRLTVL.

The genes are TRBV7-8 and TRBJ2-1, with no clear D. The germline gives CDR1 SGHVS, CDR2 FQNEAQ. CDR3 length: 14 residues. The V end lost 1 base, the J end lost 6 bases, and 10 bases lay between the germline ends. The CDR3 DNA reads as TGTGCCAGCAGCTTAGGTCGACTTCCCAATGAGCAGTTCTTC. Amino acids: CASSLGRLPNEQFF.

The J gene is TRBJ1-3, the V gene TRBV6-5; D gene unclear. Germline V gene lookup returns CDR1 MNHEY and CDR2 SVGAGI. This CDR3 has 13 amino acids. Trimming removed 4 bases from V and 4 bases from J, with 8 bases in between. As DNA, the CDR3 is TGTGCCAGCAGTTTTAAAGCGGGAAACACCATATATTTT. Translating it yields CASSFKAGNTIYF.